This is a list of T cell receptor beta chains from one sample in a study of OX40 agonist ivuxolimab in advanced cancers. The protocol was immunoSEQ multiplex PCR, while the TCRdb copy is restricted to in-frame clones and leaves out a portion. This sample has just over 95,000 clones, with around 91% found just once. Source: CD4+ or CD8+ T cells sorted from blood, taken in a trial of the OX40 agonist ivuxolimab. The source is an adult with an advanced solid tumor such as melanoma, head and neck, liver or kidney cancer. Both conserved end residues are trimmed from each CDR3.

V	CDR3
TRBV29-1	SGGTSGTEQY
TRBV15	ATRASGYEQY
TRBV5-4	ASSLGGTRSEAF
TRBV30	AWSVYTGELF
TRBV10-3	AISAGPNGETQY
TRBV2	ASRMTSLHEQY
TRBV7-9	ASSLGGGLAPYEQY
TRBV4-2	ASSQVSGELF
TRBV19	ASSIFSGSGANVLT
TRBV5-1	ASSLERTGELF
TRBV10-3	AISAPGNEQF
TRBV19	ASSRQTGEGGYT
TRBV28	ASSFSGAGANVLT
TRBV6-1	ASKEGTNNEQF